The 32 T cell receptor beta chains reported below all come from one sample, sequenced in a study of blood T cells in healthy people across ages. Next came a second PCR, run for about 7 to 12 cycles, which used a sample-barcoded 5' primer along with a J-beta primer mix. One entry per CDR3 protein results from TCRdb running MiXCR on the 5' RACE reads. The table records approximately 800,000 distinct CDR3 sequences, 35% to 60% of them present only once. The specimen sequenced was blood. The receptors stem from an elderly man in good health.

As to this clonotype: One base away lies a much larger clone, so this may be a sequencing read error. This chain joins TRBV4-3 and TRBJ2-5, with 8 positions matching TRBD2. The last part of the DNA fits TRBJ2-7 better; the J call may be wrong. The CDR3 has 15 residues. Germline-derived CDR1 and CDR2 are LGHNA and YSLEER. Written as DNA, the CDR3 is TGCGCCAGCAGCCAAAGAGCGGGGGTCCCCTACGAGCAGTACTTC. This encodes CASSQRAGVPYEQYF.

The gene calls are TRBV5-1 and TRBJ2-7, with D hard to call. Germline lookup yields CDR1 SGHRS and CDR2 YFSETQ. This CDR3 comprises 16 residues. Trimming shortened V by 7 bases and J by 7 bases, and 27 bases separated the two germline ends. CDR3 region: CASSFTSAASSTEQYF. The CDR3 nucleotides read TGCGCCAGCTCTTTCACGTCCGCGGCTAGTTCCACTGAGCAGTACTTC.

This clonotype was counted between two and nine times. The chain employs TRBV7-9 and TRBJ2-4; 8 nucleotides agree with TRBD1. This CDR3 is built from 14 residues. CDR1 and CDR2 from the germline V gene are SEHNR and FQNEAQ (reference sequence). Trimming cost V 6 bases and J 8 bases; bases outside gene matches: 9. As DNA, the CDR3 is TGTGCCAGCAGTCGGACAGGGCCCGGGGACATTCAGTACTTC. It encodes CASSRTGPGDIQYF.

In this sample, this clonotype turned up a few times. This chain links TRBV5-1 with TRBJ2-1, with 7 positions matching TRBD1. This CDR3 contains 14 residues. CDR1 SGHRS and CDR2 YFSETQ come from the germline V gene. V dropped 6 bases and J dropped 5; count of bases not matched to a gene: 8. The CDR3: CASTLDRVNNEQFF. Here the CDR3 DNA reads TGCGCCAGCACCCTCGACAGGGTCAACAATGAGCAGTTCTTC. Combining the CDR3 with reference TRBV5-1 and TRBJ2-1 gives the whole variable domain KAGVTQTPRYLIKTRGQQVTLSCSPISGHRSVSWYQQTPGQGLQFLFEYFSETQRNKGNFPGRFSGRQFSNSRSEMNVSTLELGDSALYLCASTLDRVNNEQFFGPGTRLTVL.

This clonotype was counted once. The chain has TRBV5-1 and TRBJ1-2; 8 bases fit TRBD1. Trimming took 2 bases from V and 8 from J; bases not matched to a gene: 8. Germline CDR1 SGHRS, CDR2 YFSETQ. The CDR3 is 14 amino acids. The CDR3: CASSLNRGQDGYTF. CDR3 in DNA: TGCGCCAGCAGCTTAAACAGGGGACAGGACGGCTACACCTTC.

About this clonotype itself: One base away lies a much larger clone, so this may be a sequencing read error. The chain couples TRBV7-2 to TRBJ2-3; the match to TRBD2 covers 9 bases. The germline CDR1 and CDR2 sequences are SGHTA and FQGNSA. The CDR3 totals 16 residues. In DNA, the CDR3 is TGTGCCGGCAGTTCCGGACTAGCGCTCCTTTCGGATACGCAGTATTTT. This translates into CAGSSGLALLSDTQYF.

This chain connects TRBV6-2 or TRBV6-3 to TRBJ2-5, with TRBD2 as a possible D gene (5 bases). The closer fit of TRBJ2-7 to the DNA end suggests the J call may be wrong. This CDR3 region has 14 residues. Germline CDR1 is MNHEY and CDR2 is SVGEGT. As DNA, the CDR3 is TGTGCCAGCAGTTACTCGGATAGCGCGTACGAGCAGTACTTC. This codes for CASSYSDSAYEQYF.

The table lists this clonotype with a few counts. V and J are TRBV25-1 and TRBJ1-2; TRBD1 matches 9 bases. Per germline, CDR1 MGHDK and CDR2 SYGVNS. Trimming at V came to 1 base and at J to 8 bases, leaving 8 bases not matched to a gene. The CDR3 totals 15 residues. As DNA, the CDR3 is TGTGCCAGCAGTGAATTTACAGGGGGCGTTTTAGGCTACACCTTC. Protein product: CASSEFTGGVLGYTF.

A few counts support this clonotype. The chain recombines TRBV2 with TRBJ2-7; D not certain. The CDR3 contains 16 residues. Per the germline V gene, CDR1 is SNHLY and CDR2 is FYNNEI. The germline V and J ends were trimmed by 3 bases and 0 bases, with 15 bases remaining between them. The CDR3 bases are TGTGCCAGCAGTGATGTTCCCCGGTCATTCTCCTACGAGCAGTACTTC. It translates to CASSDVPRSFSYEQYF.

This clonotype was found once. The chain is built from TRBV28 and TRBJ2-5, with 10 bases fitting TRBD2. The germline V gene has CDR1 MDHEN and CDR2 SYDVKM. Trimming removed 6 bases from V and 2 bases from J; junction bases left unmatched: 9. This CDR3 has 16 residues. As DNA, the CDR3 is TGTGCCAGCAGCCCGTCGGGACTAGCGCAGCAAGAGACCCAGTACTTC. Its protein is CASSPSGLAQQETQYF.

J is TRBJ2-5 and V is TRBV10-3; 9 nucleotides align to TRBD1. The J segment lost 0 bases and the V segment lost 11 bases, leaving 13 bases of the junction unmatched. The CDR3 runs to 16 residues. The germline V gene has CDR1 ENHRY and CDR2 SYGVKD. The CDR3, as DNA: TGTGCCTCGCGGACAGGGGACCCCCCGTACCAAGAGACCCAGTACTTC. Amino acid sequence: CASRTGDPPYQETQYF.

This chain joins TRBV20-1 and TRBJ2-1; 10 nucleotides line up with TRBD2. The length of the CDR3 is 15 residues. Unmatched junction bases numbered 9, after V lost 7 bases and J lost 3 bases. Germline-derived CDR1 and CDR2 are DFQATT and SNEGSKA (reference sequence). The CDR3 DNA sequence: TGCAGTGTTCTACCTGGGACTAGCGTCTACAATGAGCAGTTCTTC. Its translation is CSVLPGTSVYNEQFF.

This clonotype occurred a few times. The CDR3 here is CASSSRLAGGGKTQYF. CDR3 bases: TGTGCCAGCAGCTCCCGACTAGCGGGAGGAGGAAAGACCCAGTACTTC. The V gene is TRBV11-1, the J gene TRBJ2-5, with 13 bases fitting TRBD2. Germline assignment: CDR1 SGHAT and CDR2 FQDESV (reference sequence). This CDR3 is 16 amino acids long. V lost 4 bases to trimming and J lost 6 bases; unmatched junction nucleotides: 8.

This rearrangement joins TRBV2 to TRBJ2-5, with D possibly TRBD1 on 6 matching bases. V lost 5 bases and J 5 bases, leaving 9 bases between the germline ends. CDR1 is SNHLY, CDR2 FYNNEI, per germline. The CDR3 is 12 residues long. The CDR3 nucleotides are TGTGCCAGCAGTACAGGGACGGAGACCCAGTACTTC. It specifies CASSTGTETQYF.

The chain recombines TRBV12-3 or TRBV12-4 with TRBJ1-5; D is perhaps TRBD1 (5 bases). V was trimmed by 7 bases and J by 3 bases, leaving 13 bases between them. The CDR3 is made up of 14 amino acids. The CDR3 reads CASTIGVSNQPQHF. The DNA of the CDR3 is TGTGCCAGCACCATAGGGGTATCCAATCAGCCCCAGCATTTT.

This clonotype was detected a few times. V usage is TRBV7-2 and J usage is TRBJ1-2; tentatively, D is TRBD1 (5 bases). The germline CDR1 and CDR2 sequences are SGHTA and FQGNSA. Trimming removed 4 bases from V and 7 bases from J, with 10 bases in between. The CDR3 runs to 12 residues. The CDR3 coding sequence is TGTGCCAGCAGCTACTTTGGGGGTGGCTACACCTTC. This codes for CASSYFGGGYTF.

This clonotype has only one observation. This rearrangement joins TRBV10-3 to TRBJ2-3; D is unclear. Germline loops: CDR1 ENHRY, CDR2 SYGVKD. Trimming cost V 4 bases and J 3 bases, with 8 bases left between them. The CDR3 loop spans 13 amino acids. CDR3 sequence reads: CAISGQLTDTQYF. The CDR3 nucleotides read TGTGCCATCAGTGGGCAGTTAACAGATACGCAGTATTTT.

The genes are TRBV3-1 and TRBJ2-1; D not certain. The CDR3 has 12 residues. CDR1 and CDR2 from the germline V gene are LGHDT and YNNKEL (reference sequence). Trimming took 3 bases from V and 11 from J, leaving 11 bases between them. The CDR3 here is CASSHADPKQFF. Written as DNA, the CDR3 is TGTGCCAGCAGCCATGCGGACCCAAAGCAGTTCTTC.

This clonotype was counted ten times or more. The chain links TRBV20-1 to TRBJ2-3, with 8 positions matching TRBD1. V shed 6 bases and J 5 bases; nucleotides not matched to a gene: 10. The CDR3 covers 14 residues. Germline V gene lookup returns CDR1 DFQATT and CDR2 SNEGSKA (reference sequence). The CDR3 region is CSATQTGARDTQYF. The CDR3 DNA sequence: TGCAGTGCGACCCAGACAGGGGCGAGAGATACGCAGTATTTT.

The V gene is TRBV7-9, the J gene TRBJ2-7; 8 positions match TRBD2. J was trimmed by 4 bases and V by 5 bases; bases with no gene match: 13. This CDR3 is built from 16 residues. The germline gives CDR1 SEHNR, CDR2 FQNEAQ (reference sequence). The CDR3 is CASSPSAPAGAYEQYF. The CDR3 nucleotides read TGTGCCAGCAGCCCTTCAGCCCCAGCGGGAGCTTACGAGCAGTACTTC.

V and J are TRBV21-1 and TRBJ2-1; the D call in the table, TRBD2, was not verified against the DNA. TRBV21-1 is tagged as a pseudogene. This CDR3 region has 16 residues. The CDR3, as DNA: TGTGCCAGCAGCAACCATAGCGGACGGCCCAACAATGAGCAGTTCTTC. Residues: CASSNHSGRPNNEQFF.

The chain recombines TRBV20-1 with TRBJ2-1, with 7 nucleotides matching TRBD2. CDR1 is DFQATT and CDR2 is SNEGSKA in the germline V gene (reference sequence). Trimming cost V 2 bases and J 10 bases; bases outside gene matches: 5. This CDR3 spans 12 amino acids. CDR3 DNA: TGCAGTGCTAGAATGGGAGGGAGGGAGCAGTTCTTC. As protein: CSARMGGREQFF.

V usage is TRBV7-2 and J usage is TRBJ2-2, with 9 bases matching TRBD1. The CDR3 has 17 amino acids. With V trimmed by 6 bases and J by 5 bases, 13 bases remained unmatched. CDR1 and CDR2 (germline): SGHTA, FQGNSA. The CDR3 coding sequence is TGTGCCAGCAGTCGAGACCGGGACAGGGAAGGGACCGGGGAGCTGTTTTTT. Protein sequence: CASSRDRDREGTGELFF.

V and J are TRBV3-1 and TRBJ2-3, with D unresolved. Germline CDR1 reads LGHDT; CDR2 reads YNNKEL (reference sequence). The CDR3 is made up of 13 amino acids. The V gene lost 0 bases and the J gene lost 8 bases, with 9 bases spanning the gap. The CDR3 DNA follows: TGTGCCAGCAGCCAAGATCACCTTGCTACGCAGTATTTT. This translates into CASSQDHLATQYF.

The chain employs TRBV6-4 and TRBJ2-1; TRBD2 matches at 7 bases. The germline V gene encodes CDR1 MRHNA and CDR2 SNTAGT. This CDR3 comprises 14 residues. The junction had 4 bases not matched to a gene; V was cut back by 2 bases and J by 6 bases. The CDR3 sequence: CASSDERDANEQFF. DNA for the CDR3: TGTGCCAGCAGTGACGAGCGGGACGCCAATGAGCAGTTCTTC.

This clonotype turned up a few times. The chain carries TRBV29-1 and TRBJ2-7; D may be TRBD2 (6 bases). This CDR3 contains 11 residues. V lost 7 bases and J lost 8, with 15 bases in between. Germline V gives CDR1 SQVTM, CDR2 ANQGSEA. This CDR3 reads CSAGDLWQQYF. The CDR3 DNA is TGCAGCGCCGGGGACTTATGGCAGCAGTACTTC.

The V gene is TRBV27, the J gene TRBJ2-1; TRBD1 matches at 8 bases. Trimming cost V 6 bases and J 10 bases; bases outside gene matches: 8. Looked up from germline, CDR1 is MNHEY and CDR2 is SMNVEV (reference sequence). This CDR3 has 13 residues. This chain's CDR3 is CASSRTGNREQFF. CDR3 sequence (DNA): TGTGCCAGCAGCAGGACAGGGAATCGGGAGCAGTTCTTC.

The chain carries TRBV6-2 or TRBV6-3 and TRBJ1-6, with D possibly being TRBD1 (5 bases). V lost 2 bases, J lost 9 bases, and 11 bases lay in between. The CDR3 runs 14 residues. Germline CDR1 and CDR2: MNHEY and SVGEGT. The CDR3 reads CASSYQGPSSPLHF. The CDR3 nucleotides read TGTGCCAGCAGTTACCAGGGACCGAGTTCACCCCTCCACTTT.

In the case of this clonotype: At one end, the junction sequence differs from germline, possibly due to a read error. This chain uses TRBV7-2 with TRBJ2-1; 12 nucleotides agree with TRBD2. The CDR3 extends over 16 amino acids. In germline, CDR1 is SGHTA, CDR2 FQGNSA. CDR3 amino acids: CANSLYGTSGSNEQFF. DNA of the CDR3: TGTGCCAACAGCTTATACGGGACTAGCGGGTCTAATGAGCAGTTCTTC.

The chain carries TRBV6-2 or TRBV6-3 and TRBJ2-7; TRBD2 matches 8 bases. Germline values: CDR1 MNHEY, CDR2 SVGEGT. The CDR3 length is 14 residues. Trimming removed 8 bases from V and 1 base from J; junction bases left unmatched: 7. The CDR3 sequence is CASYKSGSSYEQYF. CDR3 bases: TGTGCCAGCTATAAGAGCGGGAGTTCCTACGAGCAGTACTTC.

DNA of the CDR3: TGCGCCAGCAGTTTAACCCTCTCCGGGACTAGATTTGACAATGAGCAGTTCTTC. This gives the protein CASSLTLSGTRFDNEQFF. The chain has TRBV10-1 and TRBJ2-1, with 8 bases aligning to TRBD2. The CDR3 is made up of 18 amino acids. The J segment lost 5 bases and the V segment lost 5 bases, leaving 17 bases of the junction unmatched. Germline CDR1 is WNHNN and CDR2 is SYGVQD (reference sequence).

V and J are TRBV5-1 and TRBJ2-5; weak D call: TRBD1 (6 bases). CDR3 length equals 14 residues. The V gene lost 2 bases and the J gene lost 2 bases, with 10 bases spanning the gap. Germline V gene data show CDR1 as SGHRS and CDR2 as YFSETQ. The CDR3 nucleotides read TGCGCCAGCAGCTTAACAGGGCAACAAGAGACCCAGTACTTC. It specifies CASSLTGQQETQYF.